These 7 T cell receptor beta chains came from one sample sequenced in a study of OX40 agonist ivuxolimab in advanced cancers. The repertoire was sequenced with immunoSEQ multiplex PCR; TCRdb's copy has only in-frame clones and lacks some. There are more than 13,000 clones in the sample; over 70% occur only once, and 35% lies in the top ten. Here the sequenced sample was CD4+ or CD8+ T cells sorted from blood, taken in a trial of the OX40 agonist ivuxolimab. These receptors were collected from an adult with an advanced solid tumor such as melanoma, head and neck, liver or kidney cancer.

The chain carries TRBV4-3 and TRBJ1-3, with D possibly being TRBD1 (5 bases). The germline V and J ends were trimmed by 0 bases and 0 bases, with 9 bases remaining between them. This CDR3 spans 16 amino acids. Germline lookup yields CDR1 LGHNA and CDR2 YSLEER. The CDR3 DNA follows: TGCGCCAGCAGCCAAGATCCGGGGGGCTCTGGAAACACCATATATTTT. Amino acid sequence: CASSQDPGGSGNTIYF.

The genes are TRBV6-5 and TRBJ1-1; weak D call: TRBD1 (6 bases). V was shortened by 3 bases and J by 1 base, with 9 bases between the two germline ends. Germline V gives CDR1 MNHEY, CDR2 SVGAGI. CDR3 length equals 14 residues. DNA for the CDR3: TGTGCCAGCAGTTATACAGGGCCGAACACTGAAGCTTTCTTT. Translation gives CASSYTGPNTEAFF.

The rearrangement joins TRBV11-3 to TRBJ1-1; D remains ambiguous. This CDR3 spans 13 amino acids. Germline CDR1 reads SGHNT; CDR2 reads YENEEA. The germline V and J ends were trimmed by 7 bases and 1 base, with 10 bases remaining between them. DNA of the CDR3: TGTGCCAGCAACTCATACAGGAACACTGAAGCTTTCTTT. Amino acid sequence: CASNSYRNTEAFF.

V gene TRBV30 combines with J gene TRBJ1-1; no clear D. Looked up from germline, CDR1 is GTSNPN and CDR2 is SVGIG (reference sequence). The CDR3 runs to 14 residues. V was trimmed by 3 bases and J by 2 bases, leaving 13 bases between them. DNA for the CDR3: TGTGCCTGGAGGAGGGTCCACTTCAACACTGAAGCTTTCTTT. Translated: CAWRRVHFNTEAFF.

The gene calls are TRBV27 and TRBJ2-7, with unresolved D. Germline V gene sequence: CDR1 MNHEY, CDR2 SMNVEV (reference sequence). Trimming took off 5 bases at V and 4 bases at J, with 18 bases between the two ends. The CDR3 length is 15 residues. CDR3 coding DNA: TGTGCCAGCAGTACAATATTCCTGGACGGATACGAGCAGTACTTC. Its protein product is CASSTIFLDGYEQYF.

The chain links TRBV30 to TRBJ1-4, with D maybe TRBD1 (5 bases). Trimming pared 2 bases from V and 2 bases from J, leaving 12 bases between. CDR3 length equals 15 residues. CDR1 is GTSNPN and CDR2 is SVGIG in the germline V gene (reference sequence). The CDR3 here is CAWSLPGGTNEKLFF. The CDR3 DNA reads as TGTGCCTGGAGTCTCCCGGGGGGTACTAATGAAAAACTGTTTTTT.

The rearrangement joins TRBV7-9 to TRBJ1-2, with D perhaps matching TRBD1 (5 bases). CDR1 is SEHNR and CDR2 is FQNEAQ in the germline V gene (reference sequence). V was cut by 7 bases and J by 8 bases, with 14 bases left in between. This CDR3 has 12 residues. DNA of the CDR3: TGTGCCAGCACCATAGGCGGGGACGGCTACACCTTC. Amino acids: CASTIGGDGYTF.